The clone carrying this TCR beta chain was counted at least ten times. Its antigen is unidentified. Every sequencing run returned over 190 million TCR-beta sequences, which were derived from 15-18 subjects. MiXCR was run by TCRdb on the 5' RACE reads, yielding one entry per CDR3 protein. The sample has just over 95,000 distinct CDR3 sequences, around 3.4% seen once. Trimming pared 2 bases from V and 4 bases from J, leaving 7 bases between. The CDR3 consists of 13 residues. The germline V gene encodes CDR1 SGHDT and CDR2 YYEEEE. The source of the sample is a study of neurological immune-mediated disorders. Study observations and caveats: Phylogenetic grouping assigned the repertoires of 18 of 34 multiple sclerosis patients to one related-CDR3 cluster, which constitutes a possible signature.

The clonotype comes from a woman aged 18-30 years with multiple sclerosis. Input material: PBMCs. The V call is TRBV5-6, the J call TRBJ1-5; D not certain. The CDR3 bases are TGTGCCAGCAGCTTTGGACTTAATCAGCCCCAGCATTTT. This translates into CASSFGLNQPQHF.